Included here is one T cell receptor beta chain sequence, with context. The target antigen is unknown. The record originates from a study of T cells expressing NK-cell markers. Study findings and constraints: HCMV specificity of expanded NKG2C+ T cell clones remained unclear. Dominant NKG2C+ clonotypes in 5 or 6 donors made up roughly 1.0-7.0% of CD8+ T cells.

From the 5' RACE reads, TCRdb lists one entry per CDR3 protein and no DNA. The sample table sets out about 390,000 distinct CDR3 sequences. What was sequenced was blood T cells: a sorted CD56 or NKG2C T cell subset, CD4+ or CD8+ T cells, or bulk PBMC T cells (not recorded which). This sequence was found in a woman aged 45-65 years in good health.

The CDR3 sequence: CASSYPRLGEYNEQFF. The chain uses TRBV6-5 and TRBJ2-1. This CDR3 spans 16 amino acids. The V gene's germline CDR1 is MNHEY and CDR2 SVGAGI.